Sequencing of this T cell receptor beta chain was carried out in a study of T cell changes during pregnancy in multiple sclerosis. The repertoire was sequenced with immunoSEQ multiplex PCR; TCRdb's copy has only in-frame clones and lacks some. The sample holds 45,000 to 60,000 clones, just over 90% seen once. Note on this clone: The sample has other DNA sequences that encode this CDR3 too.

This CDR3 comprises 13 residues. Germline loops: CDR1 SGHNT, CDR2 YYREEE (reference sequence). Between the trimmed V and J ends, which lost 0 bases and 6 bases, there was a span of 9 bases. V usage is TRBV5-4 and J usage is TRBJ1-2; perhaps TRBD1 as D (5 bases). The sequencing here drew on peripheral blood, taken in the second trimester of pregnancy. The origin of this receptor is a female donor with multiple sclerosis, enrolled in a pregnancy study. The CDR3 bases are TGTGCCAGCAGCTTGGACAGGAAAAATGGCTACACCTTC. Translating it yields CASSLDRKNGYTF.